Presented here are 22 T cell receptor beta chains from one specimen sequenced in a study of neurological immune-mediated disorders. TCRdb ran MiXCR on the 5' RACE reads and lists one entry per CDR3 protein. The sample records 50,000 to 75,000 distinct CDR3 sequences, about 4% being singletons. The sequenced material came from PBMCs. Every receptor here comes from a man over 45 with multiple sclerosis.

This clonotype came up many times. This chain connects TRBV29-1 to TRBJ1-1; D is unresolved. Germline V lookup: CDR1 SQVTM, CDR2 ANQGSEA. This CDR3 has 14 residues. V was pared by 6 bases and J by 0 bases, with 14 bases between. The DNA for the CDR3 is TGCAGCGTATCCGGACTGAGAATGAACACTGAAGCTTTCTTT. Translation: CSVSGLRMNTEAFF.

This clonotype has at least ten counts. The genes are TRBV12-3 or TRBV12-4 and TRBJ1-2, with no clear D. With 5 bases removed from V and 2 bases from J, the gap between germline ends came to 12 bases. The CDR3 length is 14 residues. The CDR3 bases are TGTGCCAGCAGTAAGACCTCGCCCAACTATGGCTACACCTTC. It translates to CASSKTSPNYGYTF.

This clonotype has ten or more counts. The DNA of the CDR3 is TGTGCCAGCAGCCTAGGCTGGGGGCAGCCCCAGCATTTT. Its translation: CASSLGWGQPQHF. This rearrangement joins TRBV7-8 to TRBJ1-5, with D maybe TRBD1 (5 bases). Germline CDR1 reads SGHVS; CDR2 reads FQNEAQ. The V end lost 5 bases, the J end lost 7 bases, and 12 bases lay between the germline ends. CDR3 length: 13 residues.

This clonotype was seen repeatedly, ten times or more. The chain couples TRBV7-8 to TRBJ2-5, with 7 nucleotides matching TRBD1. CDR3 size: 14 residues. Germline V gene sequence: CDR1 SGHVS, CDR2 FQNEAQ. Trimming removed 5 bases from V and 2 bases from J; junction bases left unmatched: 5. The CDR3 loop reads CASSIRQGQETQYF. The CDR3 bases are TGTGCCAGCAGCATACGACAGGGTCAAGAGACCCAGTACTTC.

This clonotype was counted ten times or more. The chain is built from TRBV7-3 and TRBJ1-6, with a weak D call TRBD1 (6 bases). CDR1 SGHTA and CDR2 FQGTGA come from the germline V gene. The V end lost 1 base, the J end lost 8 bases, and 9 bases lay between the germline ends. The CDR3 runs to 14 residues. Here the CDR3 reads CASSLNRDYSPLHF. The DNA of the CDR3 is TGTGCCAGCAGCTTAAACAGGGATTATTCACCCCTCCACTTT.

This clonotype has a count of ten or more. One junction end does not reproduce the germline sequence, and a read error may be involved. This chain connects TRBV7-6 to TRBJ1-6; TRBD1 matches 9 bases. There are 17 residues in the CDR3. CDR1 SGHVS and CDR2 FNYEAQ come from the germline V gene. CDR3 DNA sequence: TGTGCCAGCAGTGAGAGGACAGGGGCGTACTATAATTCACCCCTCAACTTT. Residues: CASSERTGAYYNSPLNF.

The table lists this clonotype with many counts. The V gene is TRBV7-9, the J gene TRBJ1-6; possible D gene TRBD1, 6 bases. The CDR3 is 14 amino acids. CDR1 is SEHNR and CDR2 is FQNEAQ in the germline V gene (reference sequence). Trimming took off 5 bases at V and 6 bases at J, with 11 bases between the two ends. The CDR3 DNA reads TGTGCCAGCAGCCTCGGGGGCGGTAATTCACCCCTCCACTTT. As protein: CASSLGGGNSPLHF.

This clonotype was detected many times. The V gene is TRBV7-9, the J gene TRBJ2-5; D is uncertain. V was cut by 5 bases and J by 2 bases, with 15 bases left in between. CDR1 SEHNR and CDR2 FQNEAQ come from the germline V gene (reference sequence). The CDR3 is 15 amino acids. CDR3 DNA sequence: TGTGCCAGCAGCCTGGCCCCGGCGGAACAAGAGACCCAGTACTTC. This encodes CASSLAPAEQETQYF.

At least ten counts were recorded for this clonotype. The chain carries TRBV5-1 and TRBJ1-6, with 8 bases that match TRBD1. J was trimmed by 10 bases and V by 7 bases; bases with no gene match: 13. Germline-derived CDR1 and CDR2 are SGHRS and YFSETQ. The CDR3 has 15 residues. The CDR3 is CASRPTPGQDSPLHF. DNA for the CDR3: TGCGCCAGCCGGCCGACACCGGGACAGGACTCACCCCTCCACTTT.

This clonotype appeared a few times. In nucleotides, the CDR3 is TGTGCCACCAGTGATTCGCCGGTGGGAGACACCGGGGAGCTGTTTTTT. Translating gives CATSDSPVGDTGELFF. V and J are TRBV24-1 and TRBJ2-2; weak D call: TRBD2 (5 bases). Germline CDR1 and CDR2: KGHDR and SFDVKD. Trimming cost V 2 bases and J 3 bases, with 12 bases left between them. This CDR3 has 16 amino acids.

This clonotype was counted many times. The gene calls are TRBV7-6 and TRBJ2-7; D uncertain. CDR1 is SGHVS, CDR2 FNYEAQ, per germline. This CDR3 is built from 15 residues. V was clipped by 3 bases and J by 0 bases, with 12 bases between them. The CDR3: CASSFEDKSSYEQYF. The CDR3 DNA follows: TGTGCCAGCAGCTTTGAAGACAAGAGCTCCTACGAGCAGTACTTC.

This chain connects TRBV20-1 to TRBJ1-2; D is unclear. The CDR3 contains 15 residues. Germline CDR1 is DFQATT and CDR2 is SNEGSKA (reference sequence). V was trimmed by 1 base and J by 7 bases, leaving 19 bases between them. CDR3 DNA: TGCAGTGCTAGAGCCCAACTATTCGCAACTGGTGGCTACACCTTC. It encodes CSARAQLFATGGYTF.

In its sample, this clonotype was seen many times. This chain connects TRBV7-2 to TRBJ2-1; 15 bases map to TRBD2. The germline CDR1 and CDR2 sequences are SGHTA and FQGNSA. The length of the CDR3 is 20 residues. With V trimmed by 3 bases and J by 7 bases, 16 bases remained unmatched. Here the CDR3 reads CASSFLGLAGGLPYSNEQFF. CDR3 sequence (DNA): TGTGCCAGCAGCTTCCTGGGACTAGCGGGGGGCCTACCTTACTCGAATGAGCAGTTCTTC.

This clonotype appeared many times. V and J are TRBV20-1 and TRBJ2-3; D remains ambiguous. Germline loops: CDR1 DFQATT, CDR2 SNEGSKA (reference sequence). This CDR3 has 11 residues. V was shortened by 4 bases and J by 6 bases, with 8 bases between the two germline ends. In nucleotides, the CDR3 is TGCAGTGCTAAGGGTCGGGATACGCAGTATTTT. Translation: CSAKGRDTQYF.

This clonotype was detected many times. The chain recombines TRBV7-2 with TRBJ2-7; 8 bases are a match to TRBD2. The CDR3 totals 14 residues. Germline CDR1 reads SGHTA; CDR2 reads FQGNSA. Trimming cost V 5 bases and J 0 bases; bases outside gene matches: 3. CDR3 sequence reads: CASSRGGSSYEQYF. DNA for the CDR3: TGTGCCAGCAGCCGGGGGGGCAGCTCCTACGAGCAGTACTTC.

This clonotype was recorded at least ten times. The V gene is TRBV20-1, the J gene TRBJ2-3; no firm D call. CDR1 DFQATT and CDR2 SNEGSKA come from the germline V gene (reference sequence). This CDR3 comprises 12 residues. The V end was cut by 2 bases, the J end by 1 base, with 4 bases between. CDR3 nucleotides: TGCAGTGCTAGACTCGGCACAGATACGCAGTATTTT. This translates into CSARLGTDTQYF.

This clonotype was detected many times. The CDR3 sequence is CASSLGGKGYGYTF. CDR3 coding DNA: TGTGCCAGCAGTTTGGGGGGGAAAGGCTATGGCTACACCTTC. The gene calls are TRBV12-3 or TRBV12-4 and TRBJ1-2; maybe TRBD1 (5 bases). The CDR3 runs to 14 residues. Trimming removed 3 bases from V and 4 bases from J, with 12 bases in between.

The chain combines TRBV20-1 with TRBJ2-5; no clear D gene. This CDR3 region has 14 residues. The V and J ends lost 2 bases and 3 bases respectively, with 13 bases between them. Germline CDR1 is DFQATT and CDR2 is SNEGSKA (reference sequence). The CDR3 DNA is TGCAGTGCTAGACCAACTGGGCTAAAAGAGACCCAGTACTTC. This gives the protein CSARPTGLKETQYF.

This clonotype was counted many times. The chain employs TRBV7-9 and TRBJ1-1; D unclear. Between the trimmed V and J ends, which lost 5 bases and 4 bases, there was a span of 17 bases. The length of the CDR3 is 15 residues. Germline loops: CDR1 SEHNR, CDR2 FQNEAQ (reference sequence). The CDR3 DNA sequence: TGTGCCAGCAGCCCCCCGATTAGGATCGGCACTGAAGCTTTCTTT. Protein sequence: CASSPPIRIGTEAFF.

This clonotype was seen at least ten times. The CDR3 here is CASSMDRRNTEAFF. In DNA, the CDR3 is TGTGCCAGTAGTATGGACAGGAGGAACACTGAAGCTTTCTTT. The V gene is TRBV19, the J gene TRBJ1-1; 7 bases match TRBD1. Trimming at V came to 3 bases and at J to 1 base, leaving 2 bases not matched to a gene. This CDR3 has 14 amino acids. CDR1 LNHDA and CDR2 SQIVND come from the germline V gene (reference sequence).

This clonotype was recorded many times. The chain couples TRBV9 to TRBJ1-2, with 9 bases matching TRBD1. The germline V gene encodes CDR1 SGDLS and CDR2 YYNGEE. The CDR3 extends over 15 amino acids. V lost 3 bases to trimming and J lost 4 bases; unmatched junction nucleotides: 7. The CDR3 DNA reads TGTGCCAGCAGCGGCTTCGGACAGGGGCTCTATGGCTACACCTTC. It specifies CASSGFGQGLYGYTF.

This clonotype was picked up many times. The V call is TRBV7-2, the J call TRBJ2-3; the D is unclear. Germline V lookup: CDR1 SGHTA, CDR2 FQGNSA. CDR3 length: 14 residues. The V and J ends lost 0 bases and 8 bases respectively, with 12 bases between them. CDR3 in amino acids: CASSLASPLGTQYF. The CDR3 DNA sequence: TGTGCCAGCAGCTTAGCCTCCCCCCTGGGTACGCAGTATTTT.